This T cell receptor beta chain originates from a study of blood T cells in healthy people across ages. CDR1 and CDR2 (germline): MNHEY, SMNVEV (reference sequence). The V segment lost 2 bases and the J segment 2 bases; nucleotides outside the gene matches: 7. CDR3 length: 16 residues. This clonotype was observed at least ten times. Its antigen remains unknown. Study conclusions and caveats: Greater diversity and more naive CD4+ cells were seen in long-lived donors than in aged donors.

A sample-barcoded 5' primer and a J-beta primer mix were used in a second PCR of roughly 6 to 12 cycles. TCRdb independently ran MiXCR on the 5' RACE reads; one entry per CDR3 protein. Of approximately 320,000 distinct CDR3 sequences in the sample, 27% were seen once. No fewer than 7 million PBMCs went into each sample. The authors extracted at least 5 micrograms of total RNA per sample. The specimen was blood. This receptor was identified in a woman in her 70s in good health. The chain links TRBV27 to TRBJ2-7, with TRBD1 matching 9 bases. In DNA form, the CDR3 reads TGTGCCAGCAGTTTAAGTCTCGGGACAGGGACCTACGAGCAGTACTTC. Protein product: CASSLSLGTGTYEQYF.